A single sample is the source of the 23 T cell receptor beta chains below, sequenced in a study of T-cell reconstitution after alpha-beta-depleted transplantation in children. Library preparation (for TCRbeta) was performed with unique molecular identifiers. TCRdb itself ran the PCR reads through MiXCR, one entry per CDR3 protein. The sample records approximately 400,000 distinct CDR3 sequences, about 11% being singletons. The source material was PBMCs from the stem cell graft donor, sampled from the stem cell graft. These receptors all stem from a human donor who donated a stem cell graft to a child with acute myeloid leukemia.

This clonotype has at least ten counts. This rearrangement joins TRBV28 to TRBJ2-5; no reliable D call. V was cut by 8 bases and J by 5 bases, with 9 bases left in between. Germline loops: CDR1 MDHEN, CDR2 SYDVKM. This CDR3 is built from 11 residues. In nucleotides, the CDR3 is TGTGCCAGCTGCCTCTTCGAGACCCAGTACTTC. This gives the protein CASCLFETQYF.

At least ten counts were recorded for this clonotype. This chain links TRBV6-1 with TRBJ2-1, with D tentatively TRBD2 (6 bases). The V gene's germline CDR1 is MNHNS and CDR2 SASEGT. The ends were cut back, 6 bases at V and 6 bases at J, with 15 bases in the middle. There are 14 residues in the CDR3. The CDR3 bases are TGTGCCAGCAGCCCCCGGAGGGGAGGCAATGAGCAGTTCTTC. Its translation is CASSPRRGGNEQFF.

This clonotype was counted only a few times. The rearrangement links TRBV6-2 or TRBV6-3 to TRBJ2-1; 8 bases align to TRBD2. The CDR3 is 13 residues long. The V segment lost 6 bases and the J segment 13 bases; nucleotides outside the gene matches: 11. CDR1 and CDR2 (germline): MNHEY, SVGEGT. CDR3 DNA sequence: TGTGCCAGCAGCCCCGTTGGTAGCGGGATACAGTTCTTC. Protein: CASSPVGSGIQFF.

This chain joins TRBV18 and TRBJ2-6; D may be TRBD1 (6 bases). This CDR3 region has 10 residues. Trimming removed 3 bases from V and 17 bases from J, with 8 bases in between. Germline lookup yields CDR1 KGHSH and CDR2 LQKENI. The CDR3 DNA follows: TGTGCCAGCTCACCGGGGGCAGTGACTTTC. This encodes CASSPGAVTF.

The chain is built from TRBV6-5 and TRBJ2-7; 8 bases line up with TRBD2. The CDR3 has 16 residues. The germline CDR1 and CDR2 sequences are MNHEY and SVGAGI. J gave up 0 bases and V 1 base, and 5 bases lay outside the gene matches. CDR3 in DNA: TGTGCCAGCAGTTACTTAGGAGCGGGGGACTCCTACGAGCAGTACTTC. Translating gives CASSYLGAGDSYEQYF.

This clonotype was seen at least ten times. The chain employs TRBV12-3 or TRBV12-4 and TRBJ2-1; D remains ambiguous. The germline V and J ends were trimmed by 3 bases and 7 bases, with 7 bases remaining between them. CDR3 length: 12 amino acids. The CDR3 reads CASSFPGNEQFF. CDR3 DNA sequence: TGTGCCAGCAGTTTCCCCGGGAATGAGCAGTTCTTC.

The V call is TRBV20-1, the J call TRBJ2-1; TRBD2 aligns across 7 bases. J lost 0 bases, V lost 1 base, and 18 bases had no gene match. CDR1 is DFQATT, CDR2 SNEGSKA, per germline (reference sequence). CDR3 length: 20 residues. The chain's CDR3 is CSARVVLTSRTNSSYNEQFF. In DNA, the CDR3 is TGCAGTGCTAGAGTGGTGTTGACTAGCCGGACGAATAGCTCCTACAATGAGCAGTTCTTC.

This clonotype was recorded a few times. CDR3 in amino acids: CASSPGLARSYEQYF. In DNA form, the CDR3 reads TGTGCCAGCAGCCCAGGACTAGCGAGATCCTACGAGCAGTACTTC. The rearrangement joins TRBV6-2 or TRBV6-3 to TRBJ2-7, with 9 bases that match TRBD2. V shed 6 bases, J shed 1 base, and the junction held 7 bases outside the gene matches. The CDR3 is made up of 15 amino acids. Germline V gives CDR1 MNHEY, CDR2 SVGEGT.

A few counts support this clonotype. J is TRBJ2-1 and V is TRBV11-2; 7 bases are a match to TRBD2. This CDR3 has 13 amino acids. Germline lookup yields CDR1 SGHAT and CDR2 FQNNGV. With 3 bases clipped from V and 9 bases from J, the junction kept 5 bases outside the gene matches. For the CDR3, the DNA is TGTGCCAGCAGCTTGGGGGAGGGCGGTGAGCAGTTCTTC. It specifies CASSLGEGGEQFF.

V usage is TRBV6-1 and J usage is TRBJ1-5; maybe TRBD1 (5 bases). The germline CDR1 and CDR2 sequences are MNHNS and SASEGT. V was cut by 1 base and J by 0 bases, with 7 bases left in between. There are 15 residues in the CDR3. CDR3 coding DNA: TGTGCCAGCAGTGAAGGGGGGTATAGCAATCAGCCCCAGCATTTT. This codes for CASSEGGYSNQPQHF.

This clonotype was recorded many times. The CDR3 DNA reads TGCAGCTCAGGGACCGCCTATGGCTACACCTTC. It codes for CSSGTAYGYTF. The chain joins TRBV29-1 to TRBJ1-2; possibly TRBD1 for D (5 bases). CDR1 and CDR2 from the germline V gene are SQVTM and ANQGSEA. V lost 8 bases and J lost 4, with 11 bases in between. CDR3 size: 11 residues.

This clonotype appeared many times. The rearrangement links TRBV7-8 to TRBJ1-6; TRBD1 matches 9 bases. The trim removed 5 bases at V and 10 bases at J, leaving 6 bases unmatched. CDR1 is SGHVS, CDR2 FQNEAQ, per germline. This CDR3 has 14 residues. The CDR3 reads CASSVRTGVSPLHF. CDR3 coding DNA: TGTGCCAGCAGCGTCCGGACAGGGGTGTCACCCCTCCACTTT. The full variable domain, in which reference TRBV7-8 and TRBJ1-6 provide the parts outside the CDR3, is GAGVSQSPRYKVAKRGQDVALRCDPISGHVSLFWYQQALGQGPEFLTYFQNEAQLDKSGLPSDRFFAERPEGSVSTLKIQRTQQEDSAVYLCASSVRTGVSPLHFGNGTRLTVT.

This clonotype was recorded a few times. This chain connects TRBV5-1 to TRBJ1-1; 9 bases map to TRBD1. The J segment lost 3 bases and the V segment lost 4 bases, leaving 4 bases of the junction unmatched. This CDR3 has 14 residues. Germline loops: CDR1 SGHRS, CDR2 YFSETQ. The CDR3 sequence: CASSPGTGYTEAFF. Here the CDR3 DNA reads TGCGCCAGCAGCCCCGGGACAGGGTACACTGAAGCTTTCTTT. The full variable domain, with the rest looked up from reference TRBV5-1 and TRBJ1-1, is KAGVTQTPRYLIKTRGQQVTLSCSPISGHRSVSWYQQTPGQGLQFLFEYFSETQRNKGNFPGRFSGRQFSNSRSEMNVSTLELGDSALYLCASSPGTGYTEAFFGQGTRLTVV.

The V gene is TRBV5-1, the J gene TRBJ2-1; D is perhaps TRBD1 (6 bases). Germline loops: CDR1 SGHRS, CDR2 YFSETQ. The CDR3 covers 12 residues. The ends were cut back, 6 bases at V and 6 bases at J, with 10 bases in the middle. The CDR3 nucleotides are TGCGCCAGCAACAGGGACACCAATGAGCAGTTCTTC. This translates into CASNRDTNEQFF.

Many counts were recorded for this clonotype. The rearrangement links TRBV7-9 to TRBJ1-2, with 8 bases matching TRBD1. The CDR3 is made up of 14 amino acids. Germline CDR1 and CDR2: SEHNR and FQNEAQ (reference sequence). Trimming removed 8 bases from V and 5 bases from J; junction bases left unmatched: 10. The CDR3 region is CASAPAGGFYGYTF. The CDR3 coding sequence is TGTGCCAGCGCACCGGCAGGGGGCTTTTATGGCTACACCTTC.

This clonotype was seen at least ten times. The chain is built from TRBV27 and TRBJ2-6; D is perhaps TRBD1 (5 bases). Deletions cut 6 bases from V and 0 bases from J, with 9 bases between. CDR1 MNHEY and CDR2 SMNVEV come from the germline V gene (reference sequence). The CDR3 spans 15 residues. CDR3 in DNA: TGTGCCAGCAGGCGACAGAGCTCTGGGGCCAACGTCCTGACTTTC. It yields the protein CASRRQSSGANVLTF. Combining the CDR3 with reference TRBV27 and TRBJ2-6 gives the whole variable domain EAQVTQNPRYLITVTGKKLTVTCSQNMNHEYMSWYRQDPGLGLRQIYYSMNVEVTDKGDVPEGYKVSRKEKRNFPLILESPSPNQTSLYFCASRRQSSGANVLTFGAGSRLTVL.

This clonotype was picked up many times. The rearrangement links TRBV11-2 to TRBJ2-3; no reliable D call. Germline values: CDR1 SGHAT, CDR2 FQNNGV. The ends were cut back, 1 base at V and 0 bases at J, with 5 bases in the middle. The CDR3 sequence is 14 residues long. The CDR3 spells CASSLVWSTDTQYF. CDR3 coding DNA: TGTGCCAGCAGCTTAGTTTGGAGCACAGATACGCAGTATTTT. Filled out from reference TRBV11-2 and TRBJ2-3, the complete variable domain reads EAGVAQSPRYKIIEKRQSVAFWCNPISGHATLYWYQQILGQGPKLLIQFQNNGVVDDSQLPKDRFSAERLKGVDSTLKIQPAKLEDSAVYLCASSLVWSTDTQYFGPGTRLTVL.

The J gene is TRBJ1-2, the V gene TRBV6-1; no firm D call. From germline, CDR1 is MNHNS and CDR2 SASEGT. Trimming pared 0 bases from V and 3 bases from J, leaving 8 bases between. The CDR3 is made up of 14 amino acids. The CDR3 DNA is TGTGCCAGCAGTGAAGCGGTAGGGCACTATGGCTACACCTTC. Translating gives CASSEAVGHYGYTF.

Concerning this clonotype: An end of the junction does not agree with germline; a read error may underlie this. The J gene is TRBJ1-4, the V gene TRBV20-1; no clear D. This CDR3 comprises 17 residues. CDR1 is DFQATT and CDR2 is SNEGSKA in the germline V gene (reference sequence). As DNA, the CDR3 is TGCTGTGCTAGGGCTCCTCTGGACGCCCTAACTAATGAAAAACTGTTTTTT. Translating gives CCARAPLDALTNEKLFF.

This chain links TRBV6-1 with TRBJ2-1; no reliable D call. Germline V lookup: CDR1 MNHNS, CDR2 SASEGT. The V and J ends lost 11 bases and 6 bases respectively, with 17 bases between them. This CDR3 comprises 13 residues. Written as DNA, the CDR3 is TGTGCCGGAAACGGAAAACTCGCCAATGAGCAGTTCTTC. The encoded protein is CAGNGKLANEQFF.

The V and J genes are TRBV6-5 and TRBJ2-5, with D unresolved. Trimming left V 0 bases short and J 2 bases short, with 7 bases between. From germline, CDR1 is MNHEY and CDR2 SVGAGI. This CDR3 comprises 14 residues. The CDR3, as DNA: TGTGCCAGCAGTTACTCCCTAGGTCAAGAGACCCAGTACTTC. This codes for CASSYSLGQETQYF.

This clonotype has more than one count but fewer than ten. The V and J genes are TRBV2 and TRBJ2-7; D not resolved. The germline V gene encodes CDR1 SNHLY and CDR2 FYNNEI. The length of the CDR3 is 12 residues. V lost 0 bases and J lost 5, with 5 bases in between. DNA of the CDR3: TGTGCCAGCAGTGAAGCGTTGGACGAGCAGTACTTC. Translation: CASSEALDEQYF.

This chain connects TRBV3-1 to TRBJ2-3; D unresolved. Trimming pared 2 bases from V and 3 bases from J, leaving 15 bases between. There are 16 residues in the CDR3. Germline loops: CDR1 LGHDT, CDR2 YNNKEL (reference sequence). The CDR3 here is CASSQFMNRVTDTQYF. Written as DNA, the CDR3 is TGTGCCAGCAGCCAATTTATGAACAGAGTAACAGATACGCAGTATTTT.